This record covers a single TCR beta chain. V lost 6 bases and J lost 4; bases outside the gene matches: 8. Germline CDR1 reads LGHDT; CDR2 reads YNNKEL (reference sequence). There are 14 residues in the CDR3. The data are from a study of blood T cell repertoires in COVID-19. The overall study: Material from acute and convalescent COVID-19 was sourced from the United States, Italy and Spain. T cells, B-cell-depleted T cells, or PBMCs provided the cDNA or gDNA that served as material.

Original methodology: Amplification of reference gene primers provided the estimated nucleated cell counts. TCRdb's copy holds only in-frame clones and misses some; the assay was immunoSEQ multiplex PCR. The V and J calls and clone size come from that table; D and trimming were worked out from the DNA. The sample includes 250,000 or so clones, 80% to 90% of them seen just once. Sequencing was carried out using peripheral blood. This chain connects TRBV3-1 (or the pseudogene TRBV3-2) to TRBJ2-7, with 8 bases identical to TRBD2. The receptor's source is a woman in her 40s who had recovered from COVID-19. The CDR3 sequence: CASSQGLDTYEQYF. Written as DNA, the CDR3 is TGTGCCAGCAGTCAGGGACTAGACACGTACGAGCAGTACTTC.